Below, one T cell receptor beta chain is given with its context. The antigen is undetermined. This entry is derived from a study of glioma-infiltrating T cells after dendritic cell vaccination. Study-wide background: Glioblastoma patients came from Phase I and II dendritic cell vaccination trials. Patients received three intradermal dendritic cell vaccine injections at biweekly intervals. General study points: Only a small number of patients had complete blood and tumor samples. Longer survival after dendritic cell vaccination followed higher pretreatment TIL content.

Clones were read by immunoSEQ multiplex PCR, and TCRdb kept only the in-frame ones, dropping some. The sample consists of tens of thousands of clones, about four fifths of them appearing once. Germline V gene lookup returns CDR1 MNHEY and CDR2 SVGAGI. The V and J ends lost 11 bases and 4 bases respectively, with 20 bases between them. The CDR3 is made up of 14 amino acids. The sequence derives from a human donor with glioblastoma. The specimen comprised blood, sampled before dendritic cell vaccination. The V and J genes are TRBV6-5 and TRBJ1-2; the D gene is possibly TRBD1 (6 bases). The CDR3 spells CAARGRGDPYGYTF. The CDR3, as DNA: TGTGCCGCCAGGGGCCGGGGGGACCCCTATGGCTACACCTTC.